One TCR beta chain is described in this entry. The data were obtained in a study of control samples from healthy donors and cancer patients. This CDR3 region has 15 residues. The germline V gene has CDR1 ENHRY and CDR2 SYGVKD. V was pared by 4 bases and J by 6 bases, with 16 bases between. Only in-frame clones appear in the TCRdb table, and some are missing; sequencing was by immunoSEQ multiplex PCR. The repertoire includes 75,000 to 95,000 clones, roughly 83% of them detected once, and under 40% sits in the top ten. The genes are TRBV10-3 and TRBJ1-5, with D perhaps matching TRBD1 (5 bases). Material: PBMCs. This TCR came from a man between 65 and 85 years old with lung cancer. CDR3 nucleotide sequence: TGTGCCATCAGTGTTGGCCAGGGAAACGGTCAGCCCCAGCATTTT. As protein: CAISVGQGNGQPQHF.